One sample yielded the 32 T cell receptor beta chains listed below, sequenced in a study of blood T cell repertoires in COVID-19 (dated by TCRdb to the early 2020s). Preparation of the library involved the immunoSEQ multiplex PCR assay. The immuneACCESS repertoire file appears here via TCRdb, limited to in-frame rearrangements. These files lack a portion of the clones; in checked studies, under half of the deficit traces to unresolved V genes, and the cause of the others is not known. The sample has around 120,000 clones on record, around 66% of them singletons. The ten largest account for roughly 6.2% of the sample. Source material: peripheral blood. These receptors all come from a man older than 75 with acute or convalescent COVID-19.

This chain joins TRBV19 and TRBJ1-5; D is uncertain. The germline CDR1 and CDR2 sequences are LNHDA and SQIVND (reference sequence). The CDR3 extends over 15 amino acids. V was trimmed by 3 bases and J by 7 bases, leaving 16 bases between them. The CDR3 here is CASSIGSGIPQPQHF. Here the CDR3 DNA reads TGTGCCAGTAGTATCGGATCCGGGATCCCCCAGCCCCAGCATTTT. The complete variable domain, with remaining parts taken from reference TRBV19 and TRBJ1-5, reads DGGITQSPKYLFRKEGQNVTLSCEQNLNHDAMYWYRQDPGQGLRLIYYSQIVNDFQKGDIAEGYSVSREKKESFPLTVTSAQKNPTAFYLCASSIGSGIPQPQHFGDGTRLSIL.

This clone has more than one count but fewer than ten. A much larger clone differs from this one at a single base, so this may be a read error. This chain connects TRBV5-1 to TRBJ2-2, with TRBD1 matching over 9 bases. This CDR3 is 15 amino acids long. Germline V lookup: CDR1 SGHRS, CDR2 YFSETQ. V gave up 4 bases and J gave up 1 base; unmatched junction bases: 2. CDR3 in DNA: TGCGCCAGCAGCCCGGGACAGGGGAACACCGGGGAGCTGTTTTTT. As protein: CASSPGQGNTGELFF.

V is TRBV5-1 and J is TRBJ1-3; unclear D gene. CDR1 and CDR2 (germline): SGHRS, YFSETQ. The CDR3 runs to 13 residues. The V end was cut by 3 bases, the J end by 3 bases, with 7 bases between. The CDR3 spells CASSSDIGNTIYF. The CDR3 nucleotides are TGCGCCAGCAGCTCAGACATTGGAAACACCATATATTTT. Full variable domain (outside the CDR3, taken from reference TRBV5-1 and TRBJ1-3): KAGVTQTPRYLIKTRGQQVTLSCSPISGHRSVSWYQQTPGQGLQFLFEYFSETQRNKGNFPGRFSGRQFSNSRSEMNVSTLELGDSALYLCASSSDIGNTIYFGEGSWLTVV.

The table lists this clone with a count of one. This sequence joins TRBV18 and TRBJ2-3; 7 bases match TRBD2. The CDR3 runs to 14 residues. Unmatched junction bases numbered 1, after V lost 3 bases and J lost 1 base. CDR1 is KGHSH and CDR2 is LQKENI in the germline V gene. The CDR3, as DNA: TGTGCCAGCTCACCGCTAGCGGGCACAGATACGCAGTATTTT. As protein: CASSPLAGTDTQYF.

This clone was counted between two and nine times. The chain carries TRBV19 and TRBJ2-5; 12 nucleotides agree with TRBD2. CDR1 is LNHDA, CDR2 SQIVND, per germline (reference sequence). The CDR3 consists of 14 residues. Losses at the gene ends were 9 bases for V and 1 base for J; bases not matched to a gene: 3. This chain's CDR3 is CASPGLAGQETQYF. CDR3 DNA: TGTGCCAGCCCGGGACTAGCGGGCCAAGAGACCCAGTACTTC. Full variable domain (rest looked up from reference TRBV19 and TRBJ2-5): DGGITQSPKYLFRKEGQNVTLSCEQNLNHDAMYWYRQDPGQGLRLIYYSQIVNDFQKGDIAEGYSVSREKKESFPLTVTSAQKNPTAFYLCASPGLAGQETQYFGPGTRLLVL.

This sequence joins TRBV9 and TRBJ2-7, with 8 bases identical to TRBD1. V was pared by 4 bases and J by 3 bases, with 9 bases of the junction left unmatched. CDR1 and CDR2 (germline): SGDLS, YYNGEE. The CDR3 consists of 15 residues. Here the CDR3 DNA reads TGTGCCAGCAGCCAGGACAGGGAATGGGTCTACGAGCAGTACTTC. This encodes CASSQDREWVYEQYF.

This chain joins TRBV11-2 and TRBJ2-5; D unclear. This CDR3 spans 13 amino acids. Germline V gives CDR1 SGHAT, CDR2 FQNNGV. Trimming stripped 1 base from V and 3 bases from J, with 6 bases between. CDR3 loop: CASSLGHKETQYF. CDR3 DNA: TGTGCCAGCAGCTTAGGGCATAAAGAGACCCAGTACTTC.

This chain uses TRBV15 with TRBJ2-6, with 7 bases matching TRBD2. The trim removed 3 bases at V and 4 bases at J, leaving 3 bases unmatched. The CDR3 length is 15 residues. Germline V gives CDR1 LNHNV, CDR2 YYDKDF (reference sequence). CDR3 sequence (DNA): TGTGCCACCAGCAGGGGAGGGGCCGGGGCCAACGTCCTGACTTTC. Translating it yields CATSRGGAGANVLTF.

The V and J genes are TRBV15 and TRBJ2-2; no clear D gene. Trimming shortened V by 4 bases and J by 5 bases, and 8 bases separated the two germline ends. The CDR3 totals 13 residues. CDR1 and CDR2 (germline): LNHNV, YYDKDF (reference sequence). The CDR3 DNA is TGTGCCACCAGCACAACACCAACCGGGGAGCTGTTTTTT. Residues: CATSTTPTGELFF.

This chain joins TRBV28 and TRBJ2-1; 11 nucleotides line up with TRBD2. Germline V gene data show CDR1 as MDHEN and CDR2 as SYDVKM. V lost 5 bases and J lost 6; bases outside the gene matches: 12. This CDR3 spans 17 amino acids. The CDR3 loop is CASSLRLLAGAGNEQFF. CDR3 DNA sequence: TGTGCCAGCAGTCTCCGTCTACTAGCGGGAGCCGGCAATGAGCAGTTCTTC.

This chain uses TRBV27 with TRBJ2-7; no firm D call. CDR1 is MNHEY, CDR2 SMNVEV, per germline (reference sequence). This CDR3 has 11 amino acids. Trimming removed 4 bases from V and 7 bases from J, with 8 bases in between. DNA for the CDR3: TGTGCCAGCAGTTCTCTACGAGAGCAGTACTTC. Translation: CASSSLREQYF.

This clone appeared once. The V call is TRBV4-3, the J call TRBJ1-1, with D perhaps TRBD1 (5 bases). This CDR3 comprises 18 residues. V was shortened by 1 base and J by 0 bases, with 18 bases between the two germline ends. The V gene's germline CDR1 is LGHNA and CDR2 YSLEER. The CDR3 region has the DNA TGCGCCAGCAGCCAAGGTCTGGCAGGGTTGGGTATGAACACTGAAGCTTTCTTT. Encoded protein: CASSQGLAGLGMNTEAFF.

The V call is TRBV28, the J call TRBJ2-2, with 12 bases that match TRBD1. Germline-derived CDR1 and CDR2 are MDHEN and SYDVKM. J lost 4 bases, V lost 5 bases, and 5 bases had no gene match. This CDR3 is built from 16 residues. This CDR3 is CASSGGDRGLTGELFF. The DNA for the CDR3 is TGTGCCAGCAGTGGTGGGGACAGGGGGCTCACCGGGGAGCTGTTTTTT.

The chain recombines TRBV9 with TRBJ2-1, with D perhaps TRBD1 (5 bases). The germline gives CDR1 SGDLS, CDR2 YYNGEE. CDR3 length: 16 residues. Trimming cost V 0 bases and J 7 bases, with 17 bases left between them. The CDR3, as DNA: TGTGCCAGCAGCGTAGAACCCGTCCTTGCAGGGAATGAGCAGTTCTTC. This encodes CASSVEPVLAGNEQFF.

This chain joins TRBV6-2 or TRBV6-3 and TRBJ2-2; unclear D gene. V shed 5 bases and J shed 5 bases, with 9 bases lying between them. Germline V gene data show CDR1 as MNHEY and CDR2 as SVGEGT. This CDR3 spans 13 amino acids. CDR3 bases: TGTGCCAGCAGTGCCTATTGGACCGGGGAGCTGTTTTTT. It translates to CASSAYWTGELFF.

The chain employs TRBV28 and TRBJ2-1; 8 bases fit TRBD2. The V and J ends lost 5 bases and 6 bases, in that order; junction bases with no gene match: 6. CDR1 MDHEN and CDR2 SYDVKM come from the germline V gene. This CDR3 has 14 amino acids. CDR3 in amino acids: CASSLSGVSNEQFF. The DNA of the CDR3 is TGTGCCAGCAGTCTTAGCGGGGTGAGCAATGAGCAGTTCTTC.

The chain joins TRBV6-5 to TRBJ1-2; 8 nucleotides match TRBD1. Trimming removed 6 bases from V and 7 bases from J; junction bases left unmatched: 13. CDR3 length: 15 amino acids. CDR1 is MNHEY and CDR2 is SVGAGI in the germline V gene. The CDR3 DNA is TGTGCCAGCAGCCCCAGGGGGCGCAGGGACTCTGGCTACACCTTC. It encodes CASSPRGRRDSGYTF.

This clone has a handful of counts. The rearrangement links TRBV5-1 to TRBJ2-1, with 7 positions matching TRBD1. The CDR3 extends over 14 amino acids. Germline V gene sequence: CDR1 SGHRS, CDR2 YFSETQ. V trimming: 2 bases; J trimming: 4 bases; junction bases outside the gene matches: 3. The CDR3 reads CASSLPGGYNEQFF. CDR3 nucleotide sequence: TGCGCCAGCAGCTTACCAGGGGGATACAATGAGCAGTTCTTC.

This sequence joins TRBV5-8 and TRBJ2-5; the D gene is possibly TRBD2 (6 bases). CDR1 SGHTS and CDR2 YDEGEE come from the germline V gene. The CDR3 contains 14 residues. Trimming shortened V by 0 bases and J by 5 bases, and 11 bases separated the two germline ends. In DNA, the CDR3 is TGTGCCAGCAGCTTGGCGGAGGGTAGGGAGACCCAGTACTTC. The encoded protein is CASSLAEGRETQYF.

The chain is built from TRBV15 and TRBJ2-3; the D gene is possibly TRBD2 (6 bases). The CDR3 sequence is 15 residues long. Trimming removed 0 bases from V and 2 bases from J, with 9 bases in between. Germline V lookup: CDR1 LNHNV, CDR2 YYDKDF (reference sequence). The CDR3 DNA reads as TGTGCCACCAGCAGAGATCGCGGGATCACAGATACGCAGTATTTT. Its protein product is CATSRDRGITDTQYF.

V and J are TRBV12-3 or TRBV12-4 and TRBJ1-1; D possibly corresponds to TRBD1 (5 bases). The CDR3 runs to 13 residues. V was cut by 3 bases and J by 1 base, with 6 bases left in between. The CDR3 DNA follows: TGTGCCAGCAGTTTTAGGGGGAACACTGAAGCTTTCTTT. Its translation: CASSFRGNTEAFF.

The rearrangement uses TRBV28 and TRBJ2-7, with 9 bases lining up with TRBD1. After removal of 6 bases from V and 8 bases from J, the junction contained 8 bases not matched to a gene. The CDR3 runs to 13 residues. Germline V gives CDR1 MDHEN, CDR2 SYDVKM. In DNA form, the CDR3 reads TGTGCCAGCAGGGGACGGGACAGGGAAAAGCAGTACTTC. Its translation is CASRGRDREKQYF.

This clone was picked up one time. J is TRBJ1-6 and V is TRBV27, with a possible D match to TRBD1 (5 bases). The length of the CDR3 is 13 residues. Looked up from germline, CDR1 is MNHEY and CDR2 is SMNVEV (reference sequence). Trimming left V 9 bases short and J 9 bases short, with 15 bases between. The CDR3 loop reads CASGWDYRSPLHF. The CDR3 coding sequence is TGTGCCAGTGGGTGGGACTACCGTTCACCCCTCCACTTT.

The CDR3 sequence is CSAGQGTYEQYF. CDR3 nucleotide sequence: TGCAGCGCCGGACAGGGCACCTACGAGCAGTACTTC. V gene TRBV29-1 combines with J gene TRBJ2-7; 8 bases fit TRBD1. The V gene end was trimmed by 7 bases and the J gene end by 2 bases; junction bases not matched to a gene: 4. The germline V gene encodes CDR1 SQVTM and CDR2 ANQGSEA. The CDR3 runs 12 residues.

The V gene is TRBV19, the J gene TRBJ2-1; 7 bases match TRBD2. After removal of 5 bases from V and 4 bases from J, the junction contained 5 bases not matched to a gene. The germline V gene has CDR1 LNHDA and CDR2 SQIVND (reference sequence). This CDR3 is built from 14 residues. CDR3 coding DNA: TGTGCCAGTAGTGGGGGGGGAGCTTACAATGAGCAGTTCTTC. This codes for CASSGGGAYNEQFF.

The chain combines TRBV19 with TRBJ2-3; the match to TRBD2 covers 10 bases. The CDR3 spans 15 residues. V dropped 5 bases and J dropped 7; count of bases not matched to a gene: 9. Germline lookup yields CDR1 LNHDA and CDR2 SQIVND (reference sequence). DNA of the CDR3: TGTGCCAGTAGTCCCGAGACTAGCGGGCTGAATACGCAGTATTTT. It yields the protein CASSPETSGLNTQYF.

This rearrangement joins TRBV4-1 to TRBJ1-2, with a weak D call TRBD1 (5 bases). The germline V gene encodes CDR1 MGHRA and CDR2 YSYEKL. CDR3 size: 14 residues. V was cut by 4 bases and J by 8 bases, with 17 bases left in between. The CDR3 DNA reads TGCGCCAGCAGCCCGACTGGGCGGGGCGAAGGCTACACCTTC. This sequence encodes CASSPTGRGEGYTF.

This clone has a handful of counts. The CDR3 spells CATSRGQGANTEAFF. The CDR3, as DNA: TGTGCCACCAGCAGAGGACAGGGGGCGAACACTGAAGCTTTCTTT. The rearrangement links TRBV15 to TRBJ1-1, with 10 bases matching TRBD1. The CDR3 runs to 15 residues. V lost 1 base to trimming and J lost 1 base; unmatched junction nucleotides: 0. Germline lookup yields CDR1 LNHNV and CDR2 YYDKDF (reference sequence).

The V gene is TRBV5-4, the J gene TRBJ2-5; TRBD2 is a possible D gene (5 bases). V was shortened by 6 bases and J by 1 base, with 10 bases between the two germline ends. CDR3 length: 13 residues. Germline lookup yields CDR1 SGHNT and CDR2 YYREEE (reference sequence). The CDR3 DNA reads as TGTGCCAGCACCCCGGGGAGCCAAGAGACCCAGTACTTC. This encodes CASTPGSQETQYF.

The chain joins TRBV19 to TRBJ1-5, with D possibly TRBD1 on 6 matching bases. This CDR3 is 14 amino acids long. Trimming cost V 1 base and J 6 bases, with 10 bases left between them. CDR1 and CDR2 from the germline V gene are LNHDA and SQIVND (reference sequence). The CDR3 reads CASSIGGGGQPQHF. DNA for the CDR3: TGTGCCAGTAGTATAGGCGGGGGCGGTCAGCCCCAGCATTTT.

This clone was detected many times. The rearrangement links TRBV28 to TRBJ1-4; TRBD1 is a possible D gene (5 bases). The CDR3 is 14 amino acids. V lost 7 bases and J lost 7, with 16 bases in between. Germline V gives CDR1 MDHEN, CDR2 SYDVKM. This chain's CDR3 is CASTPGGTGEKLFF. CDR3 DNA: TGTGCCAGCACCCCCGGGGGAACAGGTGAAAAACTGTTTTTT.

This clone was counted a single time. The CDR3: CASSLIRGKLFF. The CDR3 bases are TGTGCCAGCAGTTTGATCAGGGGTAAACTGTTTTTT. This chain joins TRBV12-3 or TRBV12-4 and TRBJ1-4; D is possibly TRBD1 (6 bases). This CDR3 has 12 amino acids. The V and J ends lost 3 bases and 11 bases respectively, with 10 bases between them.